This T cell receptor (beta chain) was profiled in a study of blood T cell repertoires in COVID-19. Overall study: PBMCs, B-cell-depleted T cells, or T cells were the source of the cDNA or gDNA that made up the material.

CDR1 PRHDT and CDR2 FYEKMQ come from the germline V gene (reference sequence). Trimming removed 1 base at V and 5 bases at J, with 21 bases between. This CDR3 has 17 amino acids. In the study's own analysis: Reference gene primers were amplified, and this amplification served to estimate nucleated cell counts. Libraries were prepared by immunoSEQ multiplex PCR; TCRdb keeps only in-frame clonotypes and omits some of them. V, J and clone size are taken as reported in that table, and D and trimming were inferred from the DNA itself. The sample holds roughly 150,000 clones, around 88% seen once. This clone has just a few counts.

Input material: peripheral blood. The V and J genes are TRBV13 and TRBJ2-7, with D possibly matching TRBD1 (6 bases). This clonotype was sampled from a woman in her 70s who had recovered from COVID-19. The CDR3 bases are TGTGCCAGCAGCTTAGTACAGGGTCTCGGAACGCCTCACGAGCAGTACTTC. Residues: CASSLVQGLGTPHEQYF.